These 17 T cell receptor beta chains share one sample of origin, sequenced in a study of cytomegalovirus exposure and HLA in healthy donors. Some clones are missing from TCRdb's copy, which holds only in-frame ones; the method was immunoSEQ multiplex PCR. This sample has 150,000 to 200,000 clones, with around 86% found just once. The sequenced sample consisted of PBMCs. The receptors come from a man aged 18 to 29 in good health and CMV-seropositive.

The chain links TRBV5-1 to TRBJ1-2, with 9 nucleotides matching TRBD1. The CDR3 covers 13 residues. The germline V gene has CDR1 SGHRS and CDR2 YFSETQ. Trimming at V came to 7 bases and at J to 7 bases, leaving 8 bases not matched to a gene. CDR3 DNA sequence: TGCGCCAGCGGTCCGGGACAGGGTATTGGCTACACCTTC. This translates into CASGPGQGIGYTF.

For the CDR3, the DNA is TGCGCCAGCAGCCAAGATGGGACAGGGAGAACCTACGAGCAGTACTTC. As protein: CASSQDGTGRTYEQYF. This chain uses TRBV4-1 with TRBJ2-7, with 9 positions matching TRBD1. In germline, CDR1 is MGHRA, CDR2 YSYEKL. After removal of 0 bases from V and 2 bases from J, the junction contained 5 bases not matched to a gene. The CDR3 consists of 16 residues.

Here the CDR3 DNA reads TGCGCCAGCAGCTCCGACAGGGGAGACTCCTACGAGCAGTACTTC. This encodes CASSSDRGDSYEQYF. V is TRBV5-1 and J is TRBJ2-7, with TRBD1 matching over 8 bases. The CDR3 is made up of 15 amino acids. The trim removed 3 bases at V and 0 bases at J, leaving 5 bases unmatched. Germline CDR1 and CDR2: SGHRS and YFSETQ. The full variable domain, in which reference TRBV5-1 and TRBJ2-7 provide the parts outside the CDR3, is KAGVTQTPRYLIKTRGQQVTLSCSPISGHRSVSWYQQTPGQGLQFLFEYFSETQRNKGNFPGRFSGRQFSNSRSEMNVSTLELGDSALYLCASSSDRGDSYEQYFGPGTRLTVT.

V gene TRBV30 combines with J gene TRBJ1-5; the match to TRBD1 covers 8 bases. The CDR3 has 15 amino acids. The V and J ends lost 7 bases and 9 bases, in that order; junction bases with no gene match: 17. In germline, CDR1 is GTSNPN, CDR2 SVGIG (reference sequence). The CDR3 here is CASTWGRGPRGPQHF. The CDR3 DNA reads TGTGCCTCGACCTGGGGCAGGGGGCCGCGCGGGCCCCAGCATTTT.

This chain links TRBV28 with TRBJ2-7; 14 bases map to TRBD2. The CDR3 covers 16 residues. The germline CDR1 and CDR2 sequences are MDHEN and SYDVKM. The junction had 9 bases not matched to a gene; V was cut back by 5 bases and J by 6 bases. The CDR3 protein is CASSLPGLAGDREQYF. Written as DNA, the CDR3 is TGTGCCAGCAGTCTACCGGGACTAGCGGGAGATCGCGAGCAGTACTTC.

This clone showed up just once. This chain joins TRBV18 and TRBJ2-5; unclear D gene. The CDR3 is 15 residues long. V was trimmed by 5 bases and J by 5 bases, leaving 18 bases between them. In germline, CDR1 is KGHSH, CDR2 LQKENI. The CDR3 DNA reads as TGTGCCAGCTCAGATGTAACCGCAGGTCGGGAGACCCAGTACTTC. Protein: CASSDVTAGRETQYF.

The chain is built from TRBV19 and TRBJ1-2, with a possible D match to TRBD1 (6 bases). Per germline, CDR1 LNHDA and CDR2 SQIVND (reference sequence). Trimming left V 5 bases short and J 7 bases short, with 14 bases between. The CDR3 length is 13 residues. The CDR3 nucleotides read TGTGCCAGTAGTTCCCTAACAGGGTTTGGCTACACCTTC. It specifies CASSSLTGFGYTF.

The rearrangement joins TRBV30 to TRBJ1-2; no definite D call. Trimming left V 2 bases short and J 7 bases short, with 14 bases between. Germline CDR1 is GTSNPN and CDR2 is SVGIG (reference sequence). The CDR3 totals 13 residues. CDR3 sequence (DNA): TGTGCCTGGAGTCGGATGGGAGGGATTGGCTACACCTTC. Its protein product is CAWSRMGGIGYTF.

The CDR3: CASSGQGRGSYEQYF. Written as DNA, the CDR3 is TGTGCCAGTTCTGGACAGGGCCGAGGCTCCTACGAGCAGTACTTC. The genes are TRBV19 and TRBJ2-7; 8 nucleotides agree with TRBD1. Germline V gene lookup returns CDR1 LNHDA and CDR2 SQIVND (reference sequence). V lost 8 bases to trimming and J lost 0 bases; unmatched junction nucleotides: 9. The CDR3 is made up of 15 amino acids.

The chain joins TRBV28 to TRBJ1-1; TRBD1 agrees at 9 bases. The CDR3 is made up of 11 amino acids. The germline V gene has CDR1 MDHEN and CDR2 SYDVKM. Trimming at V came to 10 bases and at J to 10 bases, leaving 7 bases not matched to a gene. The CDR3 loop reads CATGWGQGAFF. CDR3 DNA: TGTGCCACCGGATGGGGACAGGGAGCTTTCTTT.

V usage is TRBV4-3 and J usage is TRBJ1-3; D not certain. V shed 3 bases and J shed 4 bases, with 7 bases lying between them. This CDR3 comprises 13 residues. Germline lookup yields CDR1 LGHNA and CDR2 YSLEER. The CDR3 is CASSHEWGNTIYF. The CDR3 DNA reads as TGCGCCAGCAGCCACGAGTGGGGAAACACCATATATTTT.

This chain's CDR3 is CASSYSGGGYEQYF. CDR3 in DNA: TGTGCCAGCAGTTATTCGGGGGGCGGGTACGAGCAGTACTTC. The V gene is TRBV6-5, the J gene TRBJ2-7; D possibly corresponds to TRBD2 (7 bases). CDR3 length: 14 amino acids. V was shortened by 3 bases and J by 4 bases, with 13 bases between the two germline ends. Germline V gives CDR1 MNHEY, CDR2 SVGAGI.

The sample holds one count of this clone. The chain uses TRBV28 and TRBJ2-1; D is unresolved. The CDR3 covers 10 residues. Germline lookup yields CDR1 MDHEN and CDR2 SYDVKM. The V end was cut by 4 bases, the J end by 7 bases, with 2 bases between. The CDR3 reads CASSSNEQFF. The CDR3 coding sequence is TGTGCCAGCAGTTCAAATGAGCAGTTCTTC.

The chain links TRBV19 to TRBJ2-7, with a possible D match to TRBD2 (5 bases). Deletions cut 5 bases from V and 7 bases from J, with 15 bases between. Germline V lookup: CDR1 LNHDA, CDR2 SQIVND (reference sequence). This CDR3 region has 13 residues. CDR3 sequence: CASSPGRGLEQYF. The CDR3 bases are TGTGCCAGTAGTCCAGGAAGAGGGCTGGAGCAGTACTTC.

V gene TRBV7-9 combines with J gene TRBJ2-1; 7 nucleotides match TRBD2. Germline trimming cut 0 bases from V and 13 bases from J; bases unmatched to any gene: 15. Germline V gives CDR1 SEHNR, CDR2 FQNEAQ (reference sequence). The CDR3 loop spans 16 amino acids. CDR3 residues: CASSLASSAYGTNQFF. CDR3 nucleotides: TGTGCCAGCAGCTTAGCGTCCTCCGCGTACGGGACTAACCAGTTCTTC.

The rearrangement links TRBV4-1 to TRBJ1-2, with 9 bases lining up with TRBD1. This CDR3 is 17 amino acids long. Germline assignment: CDR1 MGHRA and CDR2 YSYEKL. The J segment lost 6 bases and the V segment lost 0 bases, leaving 11 bases of the junction unmatched. CDR3 sequence reads: CASSQDGRGRDRDGYTF. The DNA for the CDR3 is TGCGCCAGCAGCCAAGATGGAAGGGGGCGGGACAGGGATGGCTACACCTTC.

The chain is built from TRBV7-9 and TRBJ1-1; D uncertain. CDR3 size: 13 residues. V was clipped by 5 bases and J by 1 base, with 8 bases between them. Germline-derived CDR1 and CDR2 are SEHNR and FQNEAQ (reference sequence). In nucleotides, the CDR3 is TGTGCCAGCAGCACGCAGGAGAACACTGAAGCTTTCTTT. It codes for CASSTQENTEAFF. The variable domain in full, completed from reference TRBV7-9 and TRBJ1-1, reads DTGVSQNPRHKITKRGQNVTFRCDPISEHNRLYWYRQTLGQGPEFLTYFQNEAQLEKSRLLSDRFSAERPKGSFSTLEIQRTEQGDSAMYLCASSTQENTEAFFGQGTRLTVV.